Below, 29 T cell receptor beta chains from the same sample are listed, as sequenced in a study of early T cells in non-severe SARS-CoV-2 infection. TCRdb reanalysed the 5' RACE reads using MiXCR and keeps one entry per CDR3 protein. The table has tens of thousands of distinct CDR3 sequences, about 15% seen once; the top ten hold about 0.58%. Sequenced sample: whole blood. These receptors were taken from an adult who was a healthcare worker with PCR-confirmed SARS-CoV-2 infection or an uninfected control (not recorded which).

This chain connects TRBV12-3 or TRBV12-4 to TRBJ1-4, with a possible D match to TRBD1 (6 bases). The V end was cut by 6 bases, the J end by 8 bases, with 13 bases between. The CDR3 extends over 13 amino acids. CDR3 DNA sequence: TGTGCCAGCAGGCCCAGTAGGGGGGAAAAACTGTTTTTT. It yields the protein CASRPSRGEKLFF.

V and J are TRBV2 and TRBJ2-3; D perhaps matches TRBD2 (5 bases). This CDR3 region has 15 residues. The V and J ends lost 6 bases and 6 bases respectively, with 19 bases between them. The germline gives CDR1 SNHLY, CDR2 FYNNEI. CDR3 in amino acids: CASRKGGRGWDTQYF. CDR3 DNA sequence: TGTGCCAGCAGGAAAGGAGGTCGCGGATGGGATACGCAGTATTTT. The entire variable domain, with the rest obtained from reference TRBV2 and TRBJ2-3, is as follows: EPEVTQTPSHQVTQMGQEVILRCVPISNHLYFYWYRQILGQKVEFLVSFYNNEISEKSEIFDDQFSVERPDGSNFTLKIRSTKLEDSAMYFCASRKGGRGWDTQYFGPGTRLTVL.

The chain uses TRBV18 and TRBJ2-5; either TRBD1 or TRBD2 may supply D (5 bases each). The CDR3 contains 14 residues. The germline CDR1 and CDR2 sequences are KGHSH and LQKENI. Trimming cost V 3 bases and J 2 bases, with 10 bases left between them. The CDR3 here is CASSPPEGQETQYF. The CDR3 DNA reads as TGTGCCAGCTCACCCCCAGAGGGGCAAGAGACCCAGTACTTC.

This clonotype showed up many times. The gene calls are TRBV14 and TRBJ1-2, with D unresolved. Trimming removed 3 bases from V and 1 base from J, with 6 bases in between. Germline V CDR1 and CDR2: SGHDN, FVKESK. CDR3 size: 13 residues. The CDR3 nucleotides are TGTGCCAGCAGCCAGCTGGGTAACTATGGCTACACCTTC. Translated, it gives CASSQLGNYGYTF.

The chain has TRBV7-2 and TRBJ1-4, with D possibly being TRBD1 (5 bases). The CDR3 covers 16 residues. The germline V gene has CDR1 SGHTA and CDR2 FQGNSA. The ends were cut back, 3 bases at V and 0 bases at J, with 11 bases in the middle. The CDR3 DNA is TGTGCCAGCAGCTTCCAGGGCACGTCAACTAATGAAAAACTGTTTTTT. Amino acids: CASSFQGTSTNEKLFF.

The chain has TRBV6-6 and TRBJ2-7, with a possible D match to TRBD2 (6 bases). Between the trimmed V and J ends, which lost 0 bases and 2 bases, there was a span of 8 bases. The CDR3 consists of 14 residues. Germline-derived CDR1 and CDR2 are MNHNY and SVGAGI (reference sequence). Here the CDR3 reads CASSYSGGPYEQYV. CDR3 sequence (DNA): TGTGCCAGCAGTTACTCTGGAGGGCCCTACGAGCAGTACGTC.

This clonotype was detected ten times or more. The rearrangement joins TRBV20-1 to TRBJ1-2, with 7 bases fitting TRBD1. The CDR3 runs 13 residues. The V gene's germline CDR1 is DFQATT and CDR2 SNEGSKA (reference sequence). Trimming at V came to 6 bases and at J to 4 bases, leaving 8 bases not matched to a gene. In DNA form, the CDR3 reads TGCAGTGCACGGACGGGGACAGTCTATGGCTACACCTTC. Its protein product is CSARTGTVYGYTF.

This clonotype was seen ten or more times. V gene TRBV6-1 combines with J gene TRBJ1-5, with D perhaps matching TRBD1 (6 bases). Germline V CDR1 and CDR2: MNHNS, SASEGT. V lost 4 bases and J lost 4, with 14 bases in between. The CDR3 has 15 residues. The CDR3 here is CASSGTGHLNQPQHF. CDR3 DNA: TGTGCCAGCAGTGGAACGGGACACCTTAATCAGCCCCAGCATTTT.

The genes are TRBV30 and TRBJ1-2, with a possible D match to TRBD1 (5 bases). Germline CDR1 reads GTSNPN; CDR2 reads SVGIG (reference sequence). Trimming removed 0 bases at V and 6 bases at J, with 14 bases between. This CDR3 is 14 amino acids long. Written as DNA, the CDR3 is TGTGCCTGGAGTGTATTTGGGGGAAGCGATGGCTACACCTTC. It is translated as CAWSVFGGSDGYTF.

The chain links TRBV7-2 to TRBJ2-1, with D tentatively TRBD1 (5 bases). V was shortened by 1 base and J by 6 bases, with 7 bases between the two germline ends. CDR1 and CDR2 (germline): SGHTA, FQGNSA. CDR3 size: 13 residues. CDR3 in DNA: TGTGCCAGCAGCTTAGGACAGATCAATGAGCAGTTCTTC. This gives the protein CASSLGQINEQFF.

The chain carries TRBV6-1 and TRBJ2-3, with 10 bases lining up with TRBD2. The CDR3 extends over 15 amino acids. With V trimmed by 9 bases and J by 2 bases, 8 bases remained unmatched. CDR1 and CDR2 (germline): MNHNS, SASEGT. CDR3 sequence (DNA): TGTGCCAGTCAAAGCGGGGGGGCAGTCACAGATACGCAGTATTTT. This translates into CASQSGGAVTDTQYF.

J is TRBJ2-1 and V is TRBV24-1; D might be TRBD1 (6 bases). Between the trimmed V and J ends, which lost 4 bases and 4 bases, there was a span of 13 bases. CDR1 is KGHDR, CDR2 SFDVKD, per germline. This CDR3 region has 15 residues. CDR3 DNA sequence: TGTGCCACCAGTGAGGCCGGGACAAATTACAATGAGCAGTTCTTC. The encoded protein is CATSEAGTNYNEQFF.

This clonotype occurred many times. V usage is TRBV23-1 and J usage is TRBJ2-6; D unresolved. TRBV23-1 is assigned to the ORF class and has an uncertain function. The CDR3 contains 16 residues. Trimming shortened V by 6 bases and J by 0 bases, and 12 bases separated the two germline ends. Here the CDR3 reads CASSSRAPSGANVLTF. The CDR3 DNA reads TGCGCCAGCAGCTCTAGGGCCCCCTCTGGGGCCAACGTCCTGACTTTC.

The chain recombines TRBV7-3 with TRBJ2-7, with D perhaps TRBD1 (5 bases). Trimming removed 7 bases at V and 4 bases at J, with 17 bases between. The CDR3 runs 14 residues. CDR1 is SGHTA and CDR2 is FQGTGA in the germline V gene. CDR3 nucleotides: TGTGCCAGCAACCTCAGGGTCACAGCATACGAGCAGTACGTC. It translates to CASNLRVTAYEQYV.

The chain has TRBV7-2 and TRBJ1-3; TRBD1 agrees at 9 bases. CDR3 length: 15 amino acids. Germline-derived CDR1 and CDR2 are SGHTA and FQGNSA. V was clipped by 7 bases and J by 3 bases; unmatched bases: 7. CDR3 DNA sequence: TGTGCCAGCAATACAGGGGGCTTTAGTGGAAACACCATATATTTT. It specifies CASNTGGFSGNTIYF.

The chain carries TRBV5-5 and TRBJ2-3; maybe TRBD1 (6 bases). The CDR3 spans 15 residues. The ends were cut back, 2 bases at V and 3 bases at J, with 13 bases in the middle. The V gene's germline CDR1 is SGHKS and CDR2 YYEKEE (reference sequence). The CDR3, as DNA: TGTGCCAGCAGCTTTTTTCAGGGGCCAACAGATACGCAGTATTTT. It translates to CASSFFQGPTDTQYF.

The J gene is TRBJ2-7, the V gene TRBV2; 10 bases are shared with TRBD1. The V gene's germline CDR1 is SNHLY and CDR2 FYNNEI. The trim removed 6 bases at V and 3 bases at J, leaving 11 bases unmatched. This CDR3 comprises 16 residues. The CDR3 region is CASRGTGEGTSYEQYV. CDR3 nucleotides: TGTGCCAGCAGGGGGACAGGGGAAGGAACGAGCTACGAGCAGTACGTC.

The V and J genes are TRBV7-9 and TRBJ1-4; D perhaps matches TRBD1 (5 bases). Between the trimmed V and J ends, which lost 5 bases and 3 bases, there was a span of 19 bases. Germline V gene sequence: CDR1 SEHNR, CDR2 FQNEAQ (reference sequence). The CDR3 contains 17 residues. CDR3 in DNA: TGTGCCAGCAGCCCTATAATGCGGGGGACGGCTAATGAAAAACTGTTTTTT. Encoded protein: CASSPIMRGTANEKLFF.

V and J are TRBV2 and TRBJ2-1, with D unresolved. CDR1 is SNHLY and CDR2 is FYNNEI in the germline V gene. The CDR3 length is 13 residues. The V end lost 0 bases, the J end lost 8 bases, and 8 bases lay between the germline ends. This chain's CDR3 is CASSEAAGDEQFF. CDR3 DNA: TGTGCCAGCAGTGAAGCGGCAGGCGATGAGCAGTTCTTC.

The gene calls are TRBV29-1 and TRBJ2-5; 9 nucleotides align to TRBD1. The length of the CDR3 is 13 residues. From germline, CDR1 is SQVTM and CDR2 ANQGSEA. Trimming took 4 bases from V and 5 from J; bases not matched to a gene: 5. The CDR3 DNA follows: TGCAGCGTTGGGGGACAGGGCCCTGAGACCCAGTACTTC. Protein product: CSVGGQGPETQYF.

This clonotype was recorded at least ten times. The chain carries TRBV6-5 and TRBJ1-1, with TRBD1 as a possible D gene (5 bases). This CDR3 region has 15 residues. The germline CDR1 and CDR2 sequences are MNHEY and SVGAGI. Trimming took 4 bases from V and 2 from J, leaving 14 bases between them. The CDR3 DNA is TGTGCCAGCAGTTCTCCGGGGACGCTCAACACTGAAGCTTTCTTT. Protein sequence: CASSSPGTLNTEAFF.

This clonotype has a count of ten or more. The chain employs TRBV12-3 or TRBV12-4 and TRBJ2-3, with 8 nucleotides matching TRBD2. V lost 0 bases and J lost 3; bases outside the gene matches: 5. The CDR3 covers 16 residues. The CDR3 spells CASSLAAGGRTDTQYF. The CDR3 DNA follows: TGTGCCAGCAGTTTAGCGGCGGGGGGCCGGACAGATACGCAGTATTTT.

This clonotype appeared many times. This sequence joins TRBV3-1 and TRBJ2-5; D perhaps matches TRBD2 (5 bases). Trimming left V 1 base short and J 6 bases short, with 15 bases between. Germline V lookup: CDR1 LGHDT, CDR2 YNNKEL (reference sequence). The CDR3 is 15 amino acids. CDR3 protein: CASSQGHASLKTQYF. CDR3 in DNA: TGTGCCAGCAGCCAAGGCCACGCTAGCTTGAAGACCCAGTACTTC.

This clonotype was found a few times. V and J are TRBV18 and TRBJ2-3, with D unresolved. Trimming pared 3 bases from V and 0 bases from J, leaving 16 bases between. This CDR3 contains 17 residues. Germline V CDR1 and CDR2: KGHSH, LQKENI. CDR3: CASSPMGLNPSTDTQYF. For the CDR3, the DNA is TGTGCCAGCTCACCGATGGGTCTCAACCCTAGCACAGATACGCAGTATTTT.

This clonotype was counted many times. This chain joins TRBV7-2 and TRBJ2-5; TRBD1 matches at 7 bases. The CDR3 covers 14 residues. The V gene's germline CDR1 is SGHTA and CDR2 FQGNSA. The V segment lost 4 bases and the J segment 5 bases; nucleotides outside the gene matches: 7. The CDR3, as DNA: TGTGCCAGCAGCTACTCGGGACAGTTCGAGACCCAGTACTTC. Translating gives CASSYSGQFETQYF.

The sample holds many counts of this clonotype. CDR3 DNA sequence: TGTGCCAGCAGCAGGGACAGGGAATTCTACGAGCAGTACGTC. Amino acid sequence: CASSRDREFYEQYV. The chain recombines TRBV2 with TRBJ2-7, with 9 bases lining up with TRBD1. Trimming at V came to 6 bases and at J to 3 bases, leaving 6 bases not matched to a gene. The germline V gene encodes CDR1 SNHLY and CDR2 FYNNEI. This CDR3 spans 14 amino acids.

This clonotype was observed a few times. The rearrangement uses TRBV10-2 and TRBJ2-3; the match to TRBD2 covers 12 bases. Trimming at V came to 3 bases and at J to 3 bases, leaving 10 bases not matched to a gene. Germline lookup yields CDR1 WSHSY and CDR2 SAAADI. The length of the CDR3 is 18 residues. The CDR3 DNA reads TGCGCCAGCAGTGAAAGCCTAGCGGGGGGGCTTTGGACAGATACGCAGTATTTT. Translated: CASSESLAGGLWTDTQYF.

In this sample, this clonotype turned up a few times. The chain combines TRBV7-3 with TRBJ2-3; no firm D call. Germline assignment: CDR1 SGHTA and CDR2 FQGTGA. The CDR3 is made up of 13 amino acids. V was pared by 6 bases and J by 0 bases, with 7 bases between. CDR3 amino acids: CASRLESTDTQYF. The CDR3, as DNA: TGTGCCAGCAGACTGGAGAGCACAGATACGCAGTATTTT.

The rearrangement joins TRBV7-3 to TRBJ2-5; 12 bases fit TRBD1. CDR1 SGHTA and CDR2 FQGTGA come from the germline V gene. Trimming at V came to 3 bases and at J to 4 bases, leaving 6 bases not matched to a gene. CDR3 length: 16 amino acids. CDR3 nucleotides: TGTGCCAGCAGCTTCGACCGGGACAGGGGGCGAGAGACCCAGTACTTC. Encoded protein: CASSFDRDRGRETQYF.